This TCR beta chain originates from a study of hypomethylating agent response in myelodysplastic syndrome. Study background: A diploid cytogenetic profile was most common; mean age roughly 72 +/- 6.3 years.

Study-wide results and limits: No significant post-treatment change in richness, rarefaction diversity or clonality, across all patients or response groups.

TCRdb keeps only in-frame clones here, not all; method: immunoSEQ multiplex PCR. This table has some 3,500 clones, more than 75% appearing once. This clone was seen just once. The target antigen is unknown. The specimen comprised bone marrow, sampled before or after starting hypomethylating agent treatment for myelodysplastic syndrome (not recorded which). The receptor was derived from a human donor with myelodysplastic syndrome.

This CDR3 is CASSLASTNTDTQYF. Here the CDR3 DNA reads TGTGCCAGCAGCTTGGCCAGTACCAACACAGATACGCAGTATTTT. The chain is built from TRBV5-6 and TRBJ2-3, with unresolved D. The CDR3 is 15 residues long. Per the germline V gene, CDR1 is SGHDT and CDR2 is YYEEEE. Trimming took 0 bases from V and 2 from J, leaving 10 bases between them.